This TCR beta chain was recorded in a study of CD8 T cells in ankylosing spondylitis. Notes on the study in general: Clones linked with disease were CD8+ and fairly uncommon in the peripheral blood. Some of these motif variants have turned up before, in reports on reactive arthritis synovial fluid and blood. Researchers reportedly found disease-linked clones significantly enriched in matched ankylosing spondylitis synovial fluid.

Preparation of TCR beta libraries was done by quantitative 5'-RACE with molecular barcodes. One entry per CDR3 protein results from TCRdb running MiXCR on the 5' RACE reads. The sample records about 340,000 distinct CDR3 sequences, around 15% being singletons. In this sample, this clonotype turned up many times. Its target is unknown. This receptor was taken from a male donor with ankylosing spondylitis or in good health (not recorded which). What was sequenced was blood, either unsorted or a sorted T cell fraction (not recorded which).

Here the CDR3 DNA reads TGTGCCAGCAGTTTAGAAGGGCCCTATGGCTACACCTTC. Encoded protein: CASSLEGPYGYTF. The V and J genes are TRBV12-3 or TRBV12-4 and TRBJ1-2; the D is unclear. The V gene lost 1 base and the J gene lost 4 bases, with 7 bases spanning the gap. The CDR3 totals 13 residues.